Below, 32 T cell receptor beta chains from the same sample are listed, as sequenced in a study of vaccination and CD4 T cells after COVID-19. Researchers used the Oncomine TCR Beta short-read assay to sequence DNA from cultured CD4+ T cells. A single record per CDR3 protein comes from TCRdb applying MiXCR to the PCR reads. The sample includes 3,500 to 4,000 distinct CDR3 sequences, less than 75% of them seen just once. Their specific antigens are unknown. Treatment indicated: roughly 10-day PBMC culture with coronavirus spike peptide pools or control peptides (ViraFEST assay). The sample consisted of CD4+ T cells from blood, cultured in vitro. All receptors derive from a human donor who had recovered from COVID-19.

CDR3 sequence (DNA): TGTGCCAGCAGCGCCGGACTAGCGGGGGGCACAGATACGCAGTATTTT. It yields the protein CASSAGLAGGTDTQYF. V and J are TRBV5-6 and TRBJ2-3, with 13 bases identical to TRBD2. CDR3 size: 16 residues. Germline CDR1 is SGHDT and CDR2 is YYEEEE. Trimming took 4 bases from V and 1 from J; bases not matched to a gene: 3.

The V call is TRBV7-2, the J call TRBJ1-4; the D gene is possibly TRBD1 (6 bases). CDR1 and CDR2 from the germline V gene are SGHTA and FQGNSA. The V gene lost 5 bases and the J gene lost 5 bases, with 12 bases spanning the gap. The CDR3 spans 14 residues. CDR3 amino acids: CASSQGHWNEKLFF. The CDR3 DNA reads as TGTGCCAGCAGCCAGGGACACTGGAATGAAAAACTGTTTTTT.

The rearrangement links TRBV7-6 to TRBJ1-2; D not certain. Germline CDR1 SGHVS, CDR2 FNYEAQ. The CDR3 length is 14 residues. Between the trimmed V and J ends, which lost 7 bases and 3 bases, there was a span of 15 bases. The CDR3 region is CASTSHWQDYGYTF. CDR3 coding DNA: TGTGCCAGCACCTCCCATTGGCAGGACTATGGCTACACCTTC.

The V call is TRBV27, the J call TRBJ2-2; D is unclear. Trimming took 3 bases from V and 6 from J, leaving 8 bases between them. There are 13 residues in the CDR3. Germline V CDR1 and CDR2: MNHEY, SMNVEV (reference sequence). The CDR3 region has the DNA TGTGCCAGCAGTTTGTCTGGGGCCGGGGAGCTGTTTTTT. Translation: CASSLSGAGELFF.

The V call is TRBV2, the J call TRBJ1-2; a possible D gene is TRBD1 (5 bases). The CDR3 is made up of 14 amino acids. Germline assignment: CDR1 SNHLY and CDR2 FYNNEI. The V gene lost 4 bases and the J gene lost 4 bases, with 13 bases spanning the gap. DNA of the CDR3: TGTGCCAGCAGTGCCGGGACTGCCTCCTATGGCTACACCTTC. This translates into CASSAGTASYGYTF.

The chain uses TRBV19 and TRBJ2-7; 11 bases fit TRBD2. CDR1 LNHDA and CDR2 SQIVND come from the germline V gene (reference sequence). The CDR3 is 17 amino acids. The J segment lost 0 bases and the V segment lost 5 bases, leaving 9 bases of the junction unmatched. DNA of the CDR3: TGTGCCAGTAGTCCGCCATCTAGCGGGGGGTACTCCTACGAGCAGTACTTC. It translates to CASSPPSSGGYSYEQYF.

The V and J genes are TRBV20-1 and TRBJ1-2; D gene unclear. The CDR3 has 14 residues. Germline V gene lookup returns CDR1 DFQATT and CDR2 SNEGSKA (reference sequence). The V gene lost 2 bases and the J gene lost 5 bases, with 15 bases spanning the gap. CDR3 bases: TGCAGTGCTAGACTTCCCGCGGTTTCATATGGCTACACCTTC. This gives the protein CSARLPAVSYGYTF.

This clonotype is large by share. The genes are TRBV20-1 and TRBJ1-2, with D unresolved. The CDR3 has 11 residues. Trimming took off 6 bases at V and 5 bases at J, with 10 bases between the two ends. The germline gives CDR1 DFQATT, CDR2 SNEGSKA (reference sequence). CDR3 DNA sequence: TGCAGTGCCCAAAGGACTTATGGCTACACCTTC. This sequence encodes CSAQRTYGYTF.

This chain links TRBV6-1 with TRBJ1-5, with D perhaps matching TRBD1 (6 bases). Germline CDR1 is MNHNS and CDR2 is SASEGT. Trimming cost V 6 bases and J 6 bases, with 15 bases left between them. There are 14 residues in the CDR3. The CDR3 nucleotides read TGTGCCAGCAGACTACAGGGTATTGTTCAGCCCCAGCATTTT. Amino acids: CASRLQGIVQPQHF.

The chain is built from TRBV19 and TRBJ1-6; D gene ambiguous. The length of the CDR3 is 14 residues. Germline V gene sequence: CDR1 LNHDA, CDR2 SQIVND (reference sequence). Trimming stripped 8 bases from V and 0 bases from J, with 8 bases between. CDR3 in DNA: TGTGCCAGTCAGGACGGCTCCTATAATTCACCCCTCCACTTT. Translation: CASQDGSYNSPLHF.

This chain links TRBV19 with TRBJ1-5; 7 bases are a match to TRBD1. Germline CDR1 LNHDA, CDR2 SQIVND (reference sequence). CDR3 length equals 15 residues. Unmatched junction bases numbered 9, after V lost 5 bases and J lost 5 bases. CDR3 residues: CASSFDRDSYQPQHF. As DNA, the CDR3 is TGTGCCAGTAGTTTCGACCGGGACAGCTATCAGCCCCAGCATTTT.

The rearrangement links TRBV6-1 to TRBJ2-7; D may be TRBD1 (6 bases). The germline CDR1 and CDR2 sequences are MNHNS and SASEGT. This CDR3 region has 16 residues. V shed 3 bases and J shed 6 bases, with 21 bases lying between them. CDR3 nucleotide sequence: TGTGCCAGCAGTGAGGGGCAGGGCCTTTCGACAGGCGAGCAGTACTTC. Residues: CASSEGQGLSTGEQYF.

The genes are TRBV7-2 and TRBJ2-7, with a weak D call TRBD1 (5 bases). With 0 bases removed from V and 0 bases from J, the gap between germline ends came to 9 bases. CDR3 length: 15 residues. Looked up from germline, CDR1 is SGHTA and CDR2 is FQGNSA. Written as DNA, the CDR3 is TGTGCCAGCAGCTTAGCGCGACAGCCCTCCTACGAGCAGTACTTC. It encodes CASSLARQPSYEQYF.

V and J are TRBV20-1 and TRBJ1-4, with a possible D match to TRBD1 (5 bases). Germline lookup yields CDR1 DFQATT and CDR2 SNEGSKA (reference sequence). V lost 3 bases and J lost 4, with 15 bases in between. This CDR3 is built from 15 residues. CDR3 nucleotide sequence: TGCAGTGCTAGTCGGTCAGGGTCCTTTAATGAAAAACTGTTTTTT. It yields the protein CSASRSGSFNEKLFF.

The genes are TRBV12-3 or TRBV12-4 and TRBJ1-2; 8 positions agree with TRBD1. The length of the CDR3 is 15 residues. V lost 5 bases and J lost 2; bases outside the gene matches: 7. The CDR3, as DNA: TGTGCCAGCAGTGGCGGACAGGGTTGGAACTATGGCTACACCTTC. As protein: CASSGGQGWNYGYTF.

Here the CDR3 reads CATLNTEAFF. The CDR3 nucleotides read TGTGCCACCCTGAACACTGAAGCTTTCTTT. The chain couples TRBV28 to TRBJ1-1; no definite D call. The germline V gene encodes CDR1 MDHEN and CDR2 SYDVKM. Between the trimmed V and J ends, which lost 10 bases and 0 bases, there was a span of 3 bases. This CDR3 spans 10 amino acids.

The chain carries TRBV27 and TRBJ2-3; TRBD2 is a possible D gene (5 bases). There are 15 residues in the CDR3. The germline V gene encodes CDR1 MNHEY and CDR2 SMNVEV (reference sequence). The V end was cut by 5 bases, the J end by 3 bases, with 15 bases between. The DNA of the CDR3 is TGTGCCAGCAGTCCGCGGGTCTTAGCAACAGATACGCAGTATTTT. It encodes CASSPRVLATDTQYF.

The chain joins TRBV7-8 to TRBJ1-6, with D possibly being TRBD1 (5 bases). This CDR3 spans 12 amino acids. V was clipped by 1 base and J by 14 bases, with 9 bases between them. Germline CDR1 is SGHVS and CDR2 is FQNEAQ. The CDR3 sequence: CASSLDRGALHF. CDR3 DNA: TGTGCCAGCAGCTTAGACCGGGGGGCCCTCCACTTT.

The V and J genes are TRBV6-4 and TRBJ2-3, with 14 positions matching TRBD2. This CDR3 contains 15 residues. CDR1 and CDR2 from the germline V gene are MRHNA and SNTAGT. V shed 4 bases, J shed 6 bases, and the junction held 3 bases outside the gene matches. This CDR3 is CASSAGLAGVDTQYF. The CDR3 nucleotides are TGTGCCAGCAGTGCGGGACTAGCGGGGGTGGATACGCAGTATTTT.

The V gene is TRBV7-2, the J gene TRBJ1-1; no definite D call. Germline V gene data show CDR1 as SGHTA and CDR2 as FQGNSA. This CDR3 contains 14 residues. V shed 2 bases and J shed 3 bases, with 10 bases lying between them. The CDR3 loop reads CASSLTPSDTEAFF. The DNA of the CDR3 is TGTGCCAGCAGCTTAACCCCCTCGGACACTGAAGCTTTCTTT.

With regard to this clonotype: Compared with germline, one end of the junction differs, possibly owing to a read error. The rearrangement links TRBV7-3 to TRBJ1-5; the D is unclear. This CDR3 is built from 17 residues. Germline V gives CDR1 SGHTA, CDR2 FQGTGA. Here the CDR3 DNA reads TGTGCCAGCAACTTACTAAATACGTTATATAGCAATCAGCCCCAGCATTTT. Residues: CASNLLNTLYSNQPQHF.

This clonotype was observed a few times. CDR3 DNA: TGTGCCAGCAGTTTCTATAAGGGGGGTGGCTACACCTTC. This gives the protein CASSFYKGGGYTF. The rearrangement joins TRBV12-3 or TRBV12-4 to TRBJ1-2; D might be TRBD1 (6 bases). V dropped 3 bases and J dropped 7 bases, with 12 bases sitting between them. The CDR3 length is 13 residues.

The gene calls are TRBV6-1 and TRBJ1-2, with D perhaps matching TRBD1 (6 bases). This CDR3 is 13 amino acids long. Trimming stripped 7 bases from V and 2 bases from J, with 11 bases between. CDR1 MNHNS and CDR2 SASEGT come from the germline V gene. The CDR3 DNA reads as TGTGCCAGCACCGAGGGGGGAAACTATGGCTACACCTTC. As protein: CASTEGGNYGYTF.

This rearrangement joins TRBV30 to TRBJ1-2, with D uncertain. Germline V gives CDR1 GTSNPN, CDR2 SVGIG (reference sequence). The V end was cut by 3 bases, the J end by 4 bases, with 15 bases between. The CDR3 totals 14 residues. DNA of the CDR3: TGTGCCTGGAGGGGATCGGGCTCCGTCTATGGCTACACCTTC. It yields the protein CAWRGSGSVYGYTF.

The rearrangement uses TRBV19 and TRBJ2-1, with D possibly matching TRBD2 (6 bases). Germline V CDR1 and CDR2: LNHDA, SQIVND (reference sequence). There are 13 residues in the CDR3. V lost 3 bases, J lost 10 bases, and 13 bases lay in between. This chain's CDR3 is CASSIDRSGEQFF. In nucleotides, the CDR3 is TGTGCCAGTAGTATTGATAGGAGCGGGGAGCAGTTCTTC.

Notes on this clonotype: An end of the junction does not agree with germline; a read error may underlie this. This chain uses TRBV5-3 with TRBJ1-2; D remains ambiguous. TRBV5-3 is treated as an ORF (open reading frame) with a function not yet certain. The CDR3 is 13 residues long. The CDR3 here is CASSFMESYGYTF. DNA of the CDR3: TGTGCCAGCAGCTTTATGGAGTCCTATGGCTACACCTTC.

The rearrangement uses TRBV25-1 and TRBJ1-1, with D unclear. The germline CDR1 and CDR2 sequences are MGHDK and SYGVNS. V lost 4 bases and J 6 bases, leaving 9 bases between the germline ends. The CDR3 totals 12 residues. The CDR3 DNA sequence: TGTGCCAGCAGTGGGCAGCTCGCTGAAGCTTTCTTT. This sequence encodes CASSGQLAEAFF.

J is TRBJ2-3 and V is TRBV7-3; D may be TRBD1 (6 bases). CDR1 is SGHTA and CDR2 is FQGTGA in the germline V gene. With 2 bases removed from V and 4 bases from J, the gap between germline ends came to 13 bases. The CDR3 extends over 15 amino acids. CDR3 nucleotide sequence: TGTGCCAGCAGCTTATCTGGACAGCCCTCAGATACGCAGTATTTT. Translation: CASSLSGQPSDTQYF.

This clonotype was detected only a few times. The rearrangement joins TRBV19 to TRBJ1-6, with unresolved D. This CDR3 has 18 residues. The ends were cut back, 2 bases at V and 1 base at J, with 15 bases in the middle. Germline V lookup: CDR1 LNHDA, CDR2 SQIVND (reference sequence). For the CDR3, the DNA is TGTGCCAGTAGTATAAAGCCCCATGGAGGATCCTATAATTCACCCCTCCACTTT. Encoded protein: CASSIKPHGGSYNSPLHF.

The chain couples TRBV6-2 or TRBV6-3 to TRBJ1-1; tentatively, D is TRBD1 (6 bases). V was shortened by 5 bases and J by 0 bases, with 19 bases between the two germline ends. CDR3 length: 17 residues. Germline V lookup: CDR1 MNHEY, CDR2 SVGEGT. In DNA, the CDR3 is TGTGCCAGCAGTGTGGCGTTCGGGGGCCTCATGAACACTGAAGCTTTCTTT. Translated: CASSVAFGGLMNTEAFF.

The V call is TRBV4-3, the J call TRBJ1-2, with D possibly matching TRBD1 (6 bases). The CDR3 runs 15 residues. Germline V gene data show CDR1 as LGHNA and CDR2 as YSLEER. Trimming left V 3 bases short and J 4 bases short, with 15 bases between. The CDR3 DNA follows: TGCGCCAGCAGCCAGATCTTGGACAGCCGCTATGGCTACACCTTC. It codes for CASSQILDSRYGYTF.

This CDR3 reads CAISESGRAKGSYEQYF. For the CDR3, the DNA is TGTGCCATCAGTGAGTCGGGGAGGGCTAAAGGCTCCTACGAGCAGTACTTC. The chain couples TRBV10-3 to TRBJ2-7; 7 nucleotides line up with TRBD2. Per germline, CDR1 ENHRY and CDR2 SYGVKD. After removal of 0 bases from V and 0 bases from J, the junction contained 8 bases not matched to a gene. The CDR3 extends over 17 amino acids.